Below, 30 T cell receptor beta chains from the same sample are listed, as sequenced in a study of T-cell reconstitution after alpha-beta-depleted transplantation in children. This sample's TCRbeta library carried unique molecular identifier barcodes. TCRdb recomputed calls from the PCR reads with MiXCR, one row per CDR3 protein. Among some 15,000 distinct CDR3 sequences listed, approximately 5.5% were seen once. This material consisted of PBMCs, taken before TCRalphabeta/CD19-depleted stem cell transplant. All receptors come from a boy aged 5-17 years with acute lymphoblastic leukemia, due to receive a stem cell transplant.

This clonotype was detected ten times or more. The V gene is TRBV5-1, the J gene TRBJ2-3; TRBD2 matches at 9 bases. The germline V gene has CDR1 SGHRS and CDR2 YFSETQ. V lost 1 base to trimming and J lost 0 bases; unmatched junction nucleotides: 12. The CDR3 covers 19 residues. The DNA for the CDR3 is TGCGCCAGCAGCTTGTATGGCGGGGGGGCCGATGCAAGCACAGATACGCAGTATTTT. Its translation is CASSLYGGGADASTDTQYF. The variable domain in full, with the rest retrieved from reference TRBV5-1 and TRBJ2-3, is KAGVTQTPRYLIKTRGQQVTLSCSPISGHRSVSWYQQTPGQGLQFLFEYFSETQRNKGNFPGRFSGRQFSNSRSEMNVSTLELGDSALYLCASSLYGGGADASTDTQYFGPGTRLTVL.

This clonotype came up once. V is TRBV6-2 or TRBV6-3 and J is TRBJ2-3; D uncertain. The CDR3 is 13 residues long. The V gene lost 1 base and the J gene lost 5 bases, with 7 bases spanning the gap. The V gene's germline CDR1 is MNHEY and CDR2 SVGEGT. The CDR3 here is CASSYYPRDTQYF. CDR3 nucleotide sequence: TGTGCCAGCAGTTACTACCCACGAGATACGCAGTATTTT.

On this clonotype: A junction boundary mismatches the germline segment, possibly from a read error. V gene TRBV3-1 combines with J gene TRBJ2-2; no clear D. Looked up from germline, CDR1 is LGHDT and CDR2 is YNNKEL (reference sequence). The CDR3 totals 17 residues. The CDR3 spells CACSQESPWTNTGELFF. The CDR3 nucleotides read TGTGCCTGCAGCCAAGAGTCCCCTTGGACCAACACCGGGGAGCTGTTTTTT.

This clonotype was seen many times. The chain links TRBV7-8 to TRBJ1-1; D might be TRBD1 (6 bases). V dropped 2 bases and J dropped 4 bases, with 11 bases sitting between them. The CDR3 runs to 14 residues. Germline V gene data show CDR1 as SGHVS and CDR2 as FQNEAQ. The CDR3 sequence: CASSLNTGTTEAFF. Here the CDR3 DNA reads TGTGCCAGCAGCTTAAATACAGGGACCACTGAAGCTTTCTTT.

This clonotype was seen ten or more times. The V gene is TRBV3-1, the J gene TRBJ2-4; TRBD1 matches at 8 bases. The CDR3 is made up of 14 amino acids. The V gene's germline CDR1 is LGHDT and CDR2 YNNKEL (reference sequence). V lost 1 base to trimming and J lost 6 bases; unmatched junction nucleotides: 2. The DNA of the CDR3 is TGTGCCAGCAGCCAAGGGACAGGGAGAAACATTCAGTACTTC. This sequence encodes CASSQGTGRNIQYF.

This clonotype was seen many times. The V gene is TRBV28, the J gene TRBJ1-4; TRBD1 might be the D (5 bases). The germline CDR1 and CDR2 sequences are MDHEN and SYDVKM. Trimming left V 3 bases short and J 10 bases short, with 18 bases between. The CDR3 runs 15 residues. CDR3 amino acids: CASSLEDSWVGKLFF. As DNA, the CDR3 is TGTGCCAGCAGTTTGGAAGACAGTTGGGTTGGAAAACTGTTTTTT.

This clonotype was picked up many times. The genes are TRBV19 and TRBJ1-1; D may be TRBD1 (5 bases). Looked up from germline, CDR1 is LNHDA and CDR2 is SQIVND (reference sequence). The CDR3 spans 11 residues. V lost 5 bases and J 13 bases, leaving 14 bases between the germline ends. The CDR3 here is CASSAGLARFF. In DNA form, the CDR3 reads TGTGCCAGTAGTGCGGGACTGGCACGTTTCTTT.

This clonotype was seen ten or more times. V and J are TRBV5-1 and TRBJ1-6, with 9 positions matching TRBD1. Germline-derived CDR1 and CDR2 are SGHRS and YFSETQ. The ends lost 4 bases at V and 9 bases at J; junction bases unmatched: 8. This CDR3 contains 15 residues. The CDR3 region has the DNA TGCGCCAGCAGCAGGGGACAGGGAGTGGGTTCACCCCTCCACTTT. Protein sequence: CASSRGQGVGSPLHF.

This clonotype has a handful of counts. The genes are TRBV6-5 and TRBJ1-1; TRBD1 agrees at 9 bases. The germline V gene encodes CDR1 MNHEY and CDR2 SVGAGI. The V segment lost 4 bases and the J segment 4 bases; nucleotides outside the gene matches: 4. The CDR3 totals 14 residues. Written as DNA, the CDR3 is TGTGCCAGCAGTTTACAGGGGGCTAGCACTGAAGCTTTCTTT. It encodes CASSLQGASTEAFF.

This clonotype was recorded at least ten times. The V gene is TRBV29-1, the J gene TRBJ1-2; unclear D gene. The CDR3 has 11 residues. Germline CDR1 and CDR2: SQVTM and ANQGSEA. Trimming took 5 bases from V and 3 from J, leaving 7 bases between them. CDR3 DNA sequence: TGCAGCGTTCTCCGGGACTATGGCTACACCTTC. This translates into CSVLRDYGYTF. The whole variable domain, remainder taken from reference TRBV29-1 and TRBJ1-2, is SAVISQKPSRDICQRGTSLTIQCQVDSQVTMMFWYRQQPGQSLTLIATANQGSEATYESGFVIDKFPISRPNLTFSTLTVSNMSPEDSSIYLCSVLRDYGYTFGSGTRLTVV.

The table lists this clonotype with many counts. This sequence joins TRBV12-3 or TRBV12-4 and TRBJ1-1, with D unclear. The V end was cut by 5 bases, the J end by 2 bases, with 9 bases between. This CDR3 region has 13 residues. CDR3 DNA: TGTGCCAGCAGTCCATCCTTTAACACTGAAGCTTTCTTT. Its protein product is CASSPSFNTEAFF.

This clonotype was counted ten times or more. The V and J genes are TRBV11-3 and TRBJ2-1, with 8 bases that match TRBD2. Looked up from germline, CDR1 is SGHNT and CDR2 is YENEEA. This CDR3 contains 14 residues. V lost 3 bases and J lost 5; bases outside the gene matches: 3. The CDR3 protein is CASSFVAGNNEQFF. In nucleotides, the CDR3 is TGTGCCAGCAGCTTCGTAGCGGGGAACAATGAGCAGTTCTTC.

This clonotype was seen at least ten times. The chain employs TRBV7-2 and TRBJ1-4; TRBD1 might be the D (5 bases). V lost 3 bases and J lost 8, with 13 bases in between. Germline V gene lookup returns CDR1 SGHTA and CDR2 FQGNSA. CDR3 size: 14 residues. CDR3 residues: CASSLGRQTEKLFF. The DNA for the CDR3 is TGTGCCAGCAGCTTGGGACGACAGACCGAAAAACTGTTTTTT. Filled out from reference TRBV7-2 and TRBJ1-4, the complete variable domain reads GAGVSQSPSNKVTEKGKDVELRCDPISGHTALYWYRQSLGQGLEFLIYFQGNSAPDKSGLPSDRFSAERTGGSVSTLTIQRTQQEDSAVYLCASSLGRQTEKLFFGSGTQLSVL.

The sample holds many counts of this clonotype. This chain connects TRBV6-2 or TRBV6-3 to TRBJ2-7; TRBD1 matches 9 bases. This CDR3 contains 14 residues. Trimming took 6 bases from V and 3 from J; bases not matched to a gene: 6. Germline V CDR1 and CDR2: MNHEY, SVGEGT. Written as DNA, the CDR3 is TGTGCCAGCAGGCCCCGGGACAGGGTCTACGAGCAGTACTTC. Translation gives CASRPRDRVYEQYF.

This clonotype was picked up many times. The chain is built from TRBV7-8 and TRBJ2-3; TRBD2 matches at 8 bases. CDR1 and CDR2 (germline): SGHVS, FQNEAQ. The CDR3 contains 16 residues. J lost 1 base, V lost 4 bases, and 7 bases had no gene match. CDR3 coding DNA: TGTGCCAGCAGCTGGATTAGCGGGATGGGCACAGATACGCAGTATTTT. Its translation is CASSWISGMGTDTQYF. The full variable domain, its missing parts supplied by reference TRBV7-8 and TRBJ2-3, is GAGVSQSPRYKVAKRGQDVALRCDPISGHVSLFWYQQALGQGPEFLTYFQNEAQLDKSGLPSDRFFAERPEGSVSTLKIQRTQQEDSAVYLCASSWISGMGTDTQYFGPGTRLTVL.

This clonotype is judged medium-sized. The chain recombines TRBV11-2 with TRBJ2-1, with D tentatively TRBD1 (5 bases). This CDR3 spans 13 amino acids. With 5 bases removed from V and 8 bases from J, the gap between germline ends came to 13 bases. The germline V gene has CDR1 SGHAT and CDR2 FQNNGV. CDR3 loop: CASSNIQGHEQFF. Here the CDR3 DNA reads TGTGCCAGCAGCAACATTCAGGGCCATGAGCAGTTCTTC.

This clonotype was recorded at least ten times. The chain couples TRBV7-3 to TRBJ2-1; D is undetermined. The CDR3 has 14 residues. Looked up from germline, CDR1 is SGHTA and CDR2 is FQGTGA. V was trimmed by 5 bases and J by 5 bases, leaving 13 bases between them. CDR3 region: CASSPGRVNNEQFF. CDR3 nucleotides: TGTGCCAGCAGCCCAGGTCGGGTCAACAATGAGCAGTTCTTC.

This clonotype showed up many times. The rearrangement links TRBV13 to TRBJ1-2, with 8 bases aligning to TRBD1. There are 16 residues in the CDR3. J was trimmed by 3 bases and V by 5 bases; bases with no gene match: 11. Germline CDR1 and CDR2: PRHDT and FYEKMQ (reference sequence). CDR3 bases: TGTGCCAGCAGCCCGCTCGGACAGGGAGGGGACTATGGCTACACCTTC. Protein: CASSPLGQGGDYGYTF.

The genes are TRBV5-5 and TRBJ2-2; D possibly corresponds to TRBD1 (5 bases). Germline V gene sequence: CDR1 SGHKS, CDR2 YYEKEE (reference sequence). The CDR3 spans 14 residues. V shed 8 bases and J shed 4 bases, with 15 bases lying between them. The CDR3 region has the DNA TGTGCCAGGAGCCCTGGACACCTCACCGGGGAGCTGTTTTTT. It is translated as CARSPGHLTGELFF.

This clonotype was seen ten or more times. The chain carries TRBV7-9 and TRBJ1-1; possibly TRBD1 for D (5 bases). Germline CDR1 is SEHNR and CDR2 is FQNEAQ (reference sequence). Deletions cut 6 bases from V and 1 base from J, with 6 bases between. This CDR3 is built from 12 residues. CDR3 protein: CASSTGNTEAFF. CDR3 nucleotides: TGTGCCAGCAGTACAGGGAACACTGAAGCTTTCTTT.

This clonotype has a count of ten or more. The chain links TRBV6-5 to TRBJ1-1, with a tentative D call TRBD1 (5 bases). V was clipped by 4 bases and J by 1 base, with 10 bases between them. Germline lookup yields CDR1 MNHEY and CDR2 SVGAGI. CDR3 length: 14 amino acids. CDR3 DNA sequence: TGTGCCAGCAGTTCCTCGGGACCGAACACTGAAGCTTTCTTT. This codes for CASSSSGPNTEAFF.

In its sample, this clonotype was seen many times. The J gene is TRBJ1-5, the V gene TRBV5-1; 8 bases match TRBD1. Trimming removed 0 bases from V and 5 bases from J; junction bases left unmatched: 1. This CDR3 is built from 14 residues. CDR1 and CDR2 (germline): SGHRS, YFSETQ. CDR3 region: CASSLATGDQPQHF. Here the CDR3 DNA reads TGCGCCAGCAGCTTGGCGACAGGGGATCAGCCCCAGCATTTT.

This clonotype was picked up a small number of times. CDR3 coding DNA: TGTGCCAGTAGTACTGGGACAAAGCATCAGCCCCAGCATTTT. Encoded protein: CASSTGTKHQPQHF. The V gene is TRBV19, the J gene TRBJ1-5; TRBD1 might be the D (6 bases). The CDR3 loop spans 14 amino acids. Trimming removed 4 bases from V and 5 bases from J, with 12 bases in between. Germline V lookup: CDR1 LNHDA, CDR2 SQIVND (reference sequence). The whole variable domain, filled in from reference TRBV19 and TRBJ1-5, reads DGGITQSPKYLFRKEGQNVTLSCEQNLNHDAMYWYRQDPGQGLRLIYYSQIVNDFQKGDIAEGYSVSREKKESFPLTVTSAQKNPTAFYLCASSTGTKHQPQHFGDGTRLSIL.

This clonotype was detected ten times or more. The chain recombines TRBV19 with TRBJ1-5; D is possibly TRBD1 (5 bases). CDR3 length: 15 residues. Per the germline V gene, CDR1 is LNHDA and CDR2 is SQIVND (reference sequence). Trimming removed 6 bases at V and 3 bases at J, with 15 bases between. The CDR3 region is CASRKGLLDNQPQHF. CDR3 coding DNA: TGTGCCAGTAGAAAGGGGCTTCTTGACAATCAGCCCCAGCATTTT. The variable domain in full, with the rest retrieved from reference TRBV19 and TRBJ1-5, is DGGITQSPKYLFRKEGQNVTLSCEQNLNHDAMYWYRQDPGQGLRLIYYSQIVNDFQKGDIAEGYSVSREKKESFPLTVTSAQKNPTAFYLCASRKGLLDNQPQHFGDGTRLSIL.

This clonotype was counted ten times or more. V gene TRBV20-1 combines with J gene TRBJ2-3; the D is unclear. Germline V lookup: CDR1 DFQATT, CDR2 SNEGSKA (reference sequence). This CDR3 is 13 amino acids long. Trimming pared 3 bases from V and 2 bases from J, leaving 9 bases between. CDR3 DNA sequence: TGCAGTGCTAGTTCTCAGTCCACAGATACGCAGTATTTT. This encodes CSASSQSTDTQYF.

This clonotype was counted ten times or more. The chain couples TRBV18 to TRBJ2-7; D remains unclear. The CDR3 loop spans 16 amino acids. Trimming stripped 4 bases from V and 1 base from J, with 17 bases between. The germline V gene encodes CDR1 KGHSH and CDR2 LQKENI. In DNA, the CDR3 is TGTGCCAGCTCACTTCTCTTAATCAGGAAGTCCTACGAGCAGTACTTC. It specifies CASSLLLIRKSYEQYF. Drawing the rest from reference TRBV18 and TRBJ2-7, the complete variable domain is NAGVMQNPRHLVRRRGQEARLRCSPMKGHSHVYWYRQLPEEGLKFMVYLQKENIIDESGMPKERFSAEFPKEGPSILRIQQVVRGDSAAYFCASSLLLIRKSYEQYFGPGTRLTVT.

Ten or more counts support this clonotype. V is TRBV20-1 and J is TRBJ2-5, with 7 bases fitting TRBD2. Trimming removed 5 bases from V and 1 base from J; junction bases left unmatched: 10. Germline loops: CDR1 DFQATT, CDR2 SNEGSKA (reference sequence). This CDR3 has 15 residues. CDR3 amino acids: CSAALGGVLQETQYF. The CDR3, as DNA: TGCAGTGCTGCCCTGGGAGGGGTCCTCCAAGAGACCCAGTACTTC.

This clonotype was recorded at least ten times. The rearrangement joins TRBV9 to TRBJ2-2; 8 nucleotides match TRBD1. The V and J ends lost 3 bases and 6 bases, in that order; junction bases with no gene match: 7. Germline V gene sequence: CDR1 SGDLS, CDR2 YYNGEE. The CDR3 sequence is 15 residues long. The CDR3 DNA reads TGTGCCAGCAGCGGCCGACAGGGGAGCGCCGGGGAGCTGTTTTTT. Its protein is CASSGRQGSAGELFF.

This clonotype was recorded many times. V and J are TRBV10-3 and TRBJ2-2; tentative D call: TRBD1 (6 bases). Germline loops: CDR1 ENHRY, CDR2 SYGVKD. The CDR3 contains 16 residues. The ends were cut back, 6 bases at V and 2 bases at J, with 16 bases in the middle. DNA of the CDR3: TGTGCCATCAGCTCAACAGGGTCGAAAAACACCGGGGAGCTGTTTTTT. Translated, it gives CAISSTGSKNTGELFF.

By share, this clonotype counts as medium-sized. The chain is built from TRBV7-2 and TRBJ2-7; TRBD1 agrees at 7 bases. The CDR3 is 14 amino acids. In germline, CDR1 is SGHTA, CDR2 FQGNSA. Trimming cost V 3 bases and J 0 bases; bases outside gene matches: 2. The CDR3 is CASSLGQSSYEQYF. CDR3 coding DNA: TGTGCCAGCAGCTTGGGACAGAGCTCCTACGAGCAGTACTTC.